This T cell receptor beta chain was captured by sequencing in a study of shared clonotypes between healthy human individuals. General study points: Investigators expected sequencing depth to affect clonotype sharing among donors.

The CDR3 sequence is 14 residues long. Germline CDR1 is SGDLS and CDR2 is YYNGEE. V gave up 6 bases and J gave up 2 bases, with 13 bases separating them. Method: immunoSEQ multiplex PCR; TCRdb's copy keeps in-frame clones and lacks some. Of millions of clones in the sample, approximately 95% were seen once. As to this clone: Its antigen is not known.

The chain joins TRBV9 to TRBJ2-3, with D uncertain. The source of this sequence is a man younger than 30 in good health. The specimen sequenced was naive CD4+ T cells sorted from blood. Subset reported: CD45RA+ positively selected. This CDR3 is CASTPSGVTDTQYF. CDR3 DNA: TGTGCCAGCACCCCCTCGGGTGTCACAGATACGCAGTATTTT.